This record covers a single T cell receptor (beta chain). The sample comes from a study of control samples from healthy donors and cancer patients. This CDR3 is 13 amino acids long. V lost 6 bases and J lost 6; bases outside the gene matches: 8. Produced via immunoSEQ multiplex PCR; TCRdb's table is partial and in-frame only. The table records some 94,000 clones, about 88% of them present only once. The rearrangement uses TRBV12-3 or TRBV12-4 and TRBJ2-7, with 7 nucleotides matching TRBD2. The TCR comes from a woman aged 50 to 60 in good health. Source material: blood. CDR3: CASRKLGLPEQYF. CDR3 in DNA: TGTGCCAGCAGGAAATTGGGACTACCCGAGCAGTACTTC.